A single T cell receptor (beta chain) is shown here with its context. The PCR had 60 Vbeta and 13 Jbeta primers. Assay: immunoSEQ multiplex PCR; the TCRdb copy retains only in-frame clones and omits some. Seen here are about 160,000 clones, over 75% observed once, and the top ten hold approximately 1.5%. This sample was included in a study of cytomegalovirus exposure and HLA in healthy donors. This TCR was recovered from a woman aged 25 to 39 in good health and CMV-seronegative. The sample comprised PBMCs.

For the CDR3, the DNA is TGCGCCAGCAGCTGGGGGGGAGTCGGGTACACCTTC. It codes for CASSWGGVGYTF. The rearrangement joins TRBV5-1 to TRBJ1-2; weak D call: TRBD1 (5 bases). Germline CDR1 SGHRS, CDR2 YFSETQ. Trimming pared 3 bases from V and 11 bases from J, leaving 14 bases between. CDR3 length: 12 amino acids.